This T cell receptor (beta chain) was recorded in a study of memory CD4+ T cells and cytomegalovirus serostatus. The table came from immunoSEQ multiplex PCR; TCRdb's copy has only in-frame clones and leaves some out. The top ten hold approximately 4.5% of the sample, which has tens of thousands of clones, 60% to 85% seen once. The sort gate was single viable CD3+CD4+CD8-CD45RO+ cells for memory CD4+ T cells. The germline gives CDR1 LNHDA, CDR2 SQIVND (reference sequence). Trimming removed 0 bases from V and 1 base from J, with 16 bases in between. The CDR3 has 18 residues. This TCR was sampled from an adult in good health and CMV-seropositive. Sequencing was done on a sample of memory CD4+ T cells from blood. The chain links TRBV19 to TRBJ1-5, with a weak D call TRBD1 (5 bases). The CDR3 spells CASSIDGPGLMSNQPQHF. CDR3 sequence (DNA): TGTGCCAGTAGTATAGATGGTCCGGGGCTCATGAGCAATCAGCCCCAGCATTTT.